This T cell receptor beta chain was obtained from a study of monozygotic twins with inflammatory bowel disease. Every TCR library drew on approximately 3.5 ug of total RNA. For each CDR3 protein, TCRdb gives one entry from its re-call of the 5' RACE reads, without DNA. The sample holds 200,000 to 250,000 distinct CDR3 sequences. Sequences were obtained from blood. The source is a human donor with ulcerative colitis or Crohn's disease, or a healthy co-twin of an affected twin (not recorded which).

CDR3 region: CASSLYEGQSNSPLHF. This chain connects TRBV7-2 to TRBJ1-6; the D call of TRBD1 rests on TCRdb alone, since no DNA is present to check it. Germline-derived CDR1 and CDR2 are SGHTA and FQGNSA. CDR3 length equals 16 residues.